A selection of T cell receptor beta chains follows, all from one sample in a study of chemoradiotherapy in HPV16-positive cancers. Here immunoSEQ multiplex PCR was the method, and the copy in TCRdb shows in-frame clones only, minus some. The sample has 53,000 or so clones, roughly nine tenths seen once. The source was blood, collected from a patient who underwent chemoradiotherapy. The receptor set was obtained from a human donor with HPV-associated anogenital cancer. The CDR3 runs from the conserved cysteine through the conserved F or W. D genes are given only for firm matches.

J gene	V gene	D gene	CDR3 protein
TRBJ1-5	TRBV7-2	NA	CASSSESLSNQPQHF
TRBJ2-1	TRBV25-1	NA	CASSEYWQGHNEQFF
TRBJ1-2	TRBV7-8	NA	CASSLGPGYNYGYTF
TRBJ1-2	TRBV19	TRBD1	CASSIDDRGLVGYTF
TRBJ2-5	TRBV10-3	NA	CAIGQIGGAVQETQYF
TRBJ2-1	TRBV5-1	NA	CASSKLAQNNEQFF
TRBJ2-7	TRBV19	NA	CASSGNRLTYEQYF
TRBJ2-2	TRBV9	NA	CASSPRGGSANTGELFF
TRBJ2-7	TRBV27	TRBD2	CASSSVRGRYEQYF
TRBJ2-7	TRBV2	TRBD1	CASSVRTGIHEQYF
TRBJ1-5	TRBV15	NA	CATSREGGLHQPQHF
TRBJ2-1	TRBV11-3	NA	CASSLGRLNEQFF
TRBJ2-3	TRBV30	TRBD2	CAWGKTSGGPPTQYF
TRBJ1-2	TRBV19	NA	CASSMSHTPGGDYRYTF
TRBJ2-7	TRBV11-3	NA	CASHPPRGHVYEQYF
TRBJ1-1	TRBV9	NA	CASSVTPGRSEAFF
TRBJ2-7	TRBV5-1	TRBD1	CASTGQTYYEQYF
TRBJ2-7	TRBV10-1	TRBD1	CASSELGTGLTAEQYF
TRBJ2-4	TRBV4-3	NA	CASSQGSGKNIQYF